Listed below are T cell receptor beta chains from one sample, sequenced in a study of T-cell memory formation after mild COVID-19. MiXCR, applied by TCRdb to the 5' RACE reads, yields one record per CDR3 protein. The table lists 100,000 to 150,000 distinct CDR3 sequences, around 15% of them singletons. The sequenced material came from PBMCs or a T cell subset sorted from them (not recorded which). These receptors were collected from a man younger than 30 who had mild COVID-19 (a few samples of this study predate the infection). Cell type and time point are not known. Each CDR3 is given with its conserved first and last residue. Fields, in order: V gene, D gene, J gene, clone size, CDR3 DNA, CDR3 protein. D genes are given only for firm matches. A clone size is listed for some rows: how often the clone was seen (once, few, many), or a class if it is expanded.

v_call: TRBV12-3/TRBV12-4
d_call: .
j_call: TRBJ2-4
clone_size: .
cdr3_nt: TGTGCCAGCAGTCCCGTGCTGGCCAAAAACATTCAGTACTTC
cdr3_aa: CASSPVLAKNIQYF

v_call: TRBV9
d_call: .
j_call: TRBJ2-3
clone_size: .
cdr3_nt: TGTGCCAGCAGCGTAGCGGGGGACCTCATGAATACGCAGTATTTT
cdr3_aa: CASSVAGDLMNTQYF

v_call: TRBV5-1
d_call: .
j_call: TRBJ2-6
clone_size: .
cdr3_nt: TGCGCCAGCAGCTTGGCGACGAGCGTCCCTGGGGCCAACGTCCTGACTTTC
cdr3_aa: CASSLATSVPGANVLTF

v_call: TRBV4-3
d_call: TRBD1
j_call: TRBJ1-2
clone_size: .
cdr3_nt: TGCGCCAGCAGCCAGGGGGGACAGGGGAATGGCTACACCTTC
cdr3_aa: CASSQGGQGNGYTF

v_call: TRBV20-1
d_call: .
j_call: TRBJ2-4
clone_size: few
cdr3_nt: TGCAGTGCAATTACCGGGGCCAAAAACATTCAGTACTTC
cdr3_aa: CSAITGAKNIQYF

v_call: TRBV12-3/TRBV12-4
d_call: .
j_call: TRBJ1-1
clone_size: few
cdr3_nt: TGTGCCAGCAACACGGGACGTTGGAACACTGAAGCTTTCTTT
cdr3_aa: CASNTGRWNTEAFF

v_call: TRBV18
d_call: .
j_call: TRBJ2-7
clone_size: .
cdr3_nt: TGTGCCACCACGGGGGCTGTCAGCTCCTACGAGCAGTACTTC
cdr3_aa: CATTGAVSSYEQYF

v_call: TRBV5-1
d_call: TRBD1
j_call: TRBJ2-3
clone_size: .
cdr3_nt: TGCGCCAGCAGCTCGGCGACAGGGGGGGTCACAGATACGCAGTATTTT
cdr3_aa: CASSSATGGVTDTQYF

v_call: TRBV6-2/TRBV6-3
d_call: .
j_call: TRBJ2-3
clone_size: few
cdr3_nt: TGTGCCAGCAGCCAGGGGCCGTACACAGATACGCAGTATTTT
cdr3_aa: CASSQGPYTDTQYF

v_call: TRBV6-5
d_call: TRBD2
j_call: TRBJ2-1
clone_size: few
cdr3_nt: TGTGCCAGCAGTCGTGGACTAGCGGGCAATGAGCAGTTCTTC
cdr3_aa: CASSRGLAGNEQFF

v_call: TRBV5-1
d_call: TRBD1
j_call: TRBJ1-2
clone_size: few
cdr3_nt: TGCGCCAGCAGCTTGGGGACAGGGACCTATGGCTACACCTTC
cdr3_aa: CASSLGTGTYGYTF

v_call: TRBV4-1
d_call: .
j_call: TRBJ1-2
clone_size: .
cdr3_nt: TGCGCCAGCAGCCAAGGACCCCGCCGTCGACGGCCGGGGGACTATGGCTACACCTTC
cdr3_aa: CASSQGPRRRRPGDYGYTF

v_call: TRBV7-2
d_call: .
j_call: TRBJ2-3
clone_size: many
cdr3_nt: TGTGCCAGCAGCCTGCAGCTTTTGGGCGGTCTCACAGATACGCAGTATTTT
cdr3_aa: CASSLQLLGGLTDTQYF

v_call: TRBV7-2
d_call: .
j_call: TRBJ2-3
clone_size: few
cdr3_nt: TGTGCCAGCAGCTTAAAACGGGGGCAGTCAGATACGCAGTATTTT
cdr3_aa: CASSLKRGQSDTQYF

v_call: TRBV5-8
d_call: TRBD1
j_call: TRBJ2-3
clone_size: few
cdr3_nt: TGTGCCAGCAGCTTGGAGGGGGCTAGCACAGATACGCAGTATTTT
cdr3_aa: CASSLEGASTDTQYF

v_call: TRBV21-1
d_call: .
j_call: TRBJ2-7
clone_size: .
cdr3_nt: TGTGCCAGCAGCATCCAAGGACTAGGCGAGCAGTACTTC
cdr3_aa: CASSIQGLGEQYF

v_call: TRBV12-3/TRBV12-4
d_call: .
j_call: TRBJ2-7
clone_size: many
cdr3_nt: TGTGCCAGCAGTTTCCAACTAGGGTACGAGCAGTACTTC
cdr3_aa: CASSFQLGYEQYF

v_call: TRBV12-3/TRBV12-4
d_call: .
j_call: TRBJ1-5
clone_size: .
cdr3_nt: TGTGCCAGCAGTGGGACCCCAGGGAGCAATCAGCCCCAGCATTTT
cdr3_aa: CASSGTPGSNQPQHF

v_call: TRBV14
d_call: TRBD1
j_call: TRBJ2-5
clone_size: few
cdr3_nt: TGTGCCAGCAGCCAGGGGACAGGGGGCTACCAAGAGACCCAGTACTTC
cdr3_aa: CASSQGTGGYQETQYF

v_call: TRBV7-9
d_call: TRBD1
j_call: TRBJ2-2
clone_size: .
cdr3_nt: TGTGCCAGCATCCACGGCGGGACAGGGGTGACCGGGGAGCTGTTTTTT
cdr3_aa: CASIHGGTGVTGELFF

v_call: TRBV20-1
d_call: .
j_call: TRBJ1-3
clone_size: few
cdr3_nt: TGCAGTGCTAGGGCGGAAGCTGGAAACACCATATATTTT
cdr3_aa: CSARAEAGNTIYF

v_call: TRBV5-1
d_call: .
j_call: TRBJ2-5
clone_size: .
cdr3_nt: TGCGCCAGCAGCTTGGAACGACTACAAGAGACCCAGTACTTC
cdr3_aa: CASSLERLQETQYF

v_call: TRBV12-3/TRBV12-4
d_call: TRBD2
j_call: TRBJ2-2
clone_size: few
cdr3_nt: TGTGCCAGCAGTTTAATCGGGACTAGATACACCGGGGAGCTGTTTTTT
cdr3_aa: CASSLIGTRYTGELFF

v_call: TRBV12-3/TRBV12-4
d_call: TRBD2
j_call: TRBJ2-2
clone_size: .
cdr3_nt: TGTGCCAGCACCTTTCCAGCGGGGGGGGTGAACACCGGGGAGCTGTTTTTT
cdr3_aa: CASTFPAGGVNTGELFF

v_call: TRBV5-1
d_call: .
j_call: TRBJ1-4
clone_size: once
cdr3_nt: TGCGCCAGCAGCTTGATGCCAGGAACAACTAATGAAAAACTGTTTTTT
cdr3_aa: CASSLMPGTTNEKLFF

v_call: TRBV5-8
d_call: TRBD1
j_call: TRBJ1-1
clone_size: .
cdr3_nt: TGTGCCAGCAGCTTGCGGGCAGGGGGCGCGTACACTGAAGCTTTCTTT
cdr3_aa: CASSLRAGGAYTEAFF

v_call: TRBV6-2/TRBV6-3
d_call: TRBD1
j_call: TRBJ2-1
clone_size: few
cdr3_nt: TGTGCCAGCAGTAAACCGGGACAGTCCTACAATGAGCAGTTCTTC
cdr3_aa: CASSKPGQSYNEQFF

v_call: TRBV9
d_call: TRBD1
j_call: TRBJ2-5
clone_size: .
cdr3_nt: TGTGCCAGCAGCCCTGGGACAGGGGAGGCGGAGACCCAGTACTTC
cdr3_aa: CASSPGTGEAETQYF

v_call: TRBV4-2
d_call: TRBD1
j_call: TRBJ2-7
clone_size: few
cdr3_nt: TGTGCCAGCAGCCCCTCCGGGACAGGGGGCGACGAGCAGTACTTC
cdr3_aa: CASSPSGTGGDEQYF

v_call: TRBV5-6
d_call: .
j_call: TRBJ2-2
clone_size: .
cdr3_nt: TGTGCCAGCAGCTTGGTCACTCCGCCCGCCGGGGAGCTGTTTTTT
cdr3_aa: CASSLVTPPAGELFF

v_call: TRBV5-1
d_call: TRBD1
j_call: TRBJ1-2
clone_size: few
cdr3_nt: TGCGCCAGCGGCAAGGAGGACAGGGGGGACGGCTACACCTTC
cdr3_aa: CASGKEDRGDGYTF

v_call: TRBV5-1
d_call: .
j_call: TRBJ2-7
clone_size: many
cdr3_nt: TGCGCCAGCAGCTTGGATCCCAGGACAGAGACCAACTACGAGCAGTACTTC
cdr3_aa: CASSLDPRTETNYEQYF

v_call: TRBV5-1
d_call: TRBD1
j_call: TRBJ2-7
clone_size: many
cdr3_nt: TGCGCCAGCAGCTTGGGAGGGACAGGGGGAGCCTACGAGCAGTACTTC
cdr3_aa: CASSLGGTGGAYEQYF

v_call: TRBV9
d_call: .
j_call: TRBJ1-1
clone_size: .
cdr3_nt: TGTGCCAGCAGCGTAACTGCTCACACTGAAGCTTTCTTT
cdr3_aa: CASSVTAHTEAFF

v_call: TRBV4-1
d_call: .
j_call: TRBJ2-1
clone_size: .
cdr3_nt: TGCGCCAGCAGCTCCGCGACAGGTTTCGCAAAAGAGCAGTTCTTC
cdr3_aa: CASSSATGFAKEQFF

v_call: TRBV5-1
d_call: .
j_call: TRBJ2-2
clone_size: many
cdr3_nt: TGCGCCAGCAGCCCCGTGGACGGAACCGGGGAGCTGTTTTTT
cdr3_aa: CASSPVDGTGELFF

v_call: TRBV6-5
d_call: .
j_call: TRBJ1-1
clone_size: .
cdr3_nt: TGTGCCAGCAGTTACAGGAACACTGAAGCTTTCTTT
cdr3_aa: CASSYRNTEAFF

v_call: TRBV12-3/TRBV12-4
d_call: .
j_call: TRBJ1-3
clone_size: once
cdr3_nt: TGTGCCAGCAGTTTAGGCTCCCGAAACACCATATATTTT
cdr3_aa: CASSLGSRNTIYF

v_call: TRBV6-2/TRBV6-3
d_call: .
j_call: TRBJ1-5
clone_size: .
cdr3_nt: TGTGCCAGCAGTATTAGGATTGGCCCAAGTGGGTATTTGCCCCAGCATTTT
cdr3_aa: CASSIRIGPSGYLPQHF

v_call: TRBV6-2/TRBV6-3
d_call: .
j_call: TRBJ2-3
clone_size: .
cdr3_nt: TGTGCCAGCATCCAGGGTTTGGGTCGACCAGATACGCAGTATTTT
cdr3_aa: CASIQGLGRPDTQYF

v_call: TRBV19
d_call: TRBD2
j_call: TRBJ2-1
clone_size: .
cdr3_nt: TGTGCCAGTAGTATAGATCGTCTAGCGGGGGGCAATGAGCAGTTCTTC
cdr3_aa: CASSIDRLAGGNEQFF